The 3 T cell receptor beta chains presented below share a single source sample, sequenced in a study of T cell repertoires in cytomegalovirus infection. TCRdb used MiXCR to reprocess the reads, holding one entry per CDR3 protein. The table shows approximately 630,000 distinct CDR3 sequences, with 20% to 30% occurring only once. Sequences were obtained from CD8+ T cells from PBMCs. All receptors come from a human donor in good health (CMV status not recorded). Some clones in this sample may be carry-over from other donors' samples.

The table lists this clonotype with many counts. The chain has TRBV6-1 and TRBJ2-2; 10 nucleotides align to TRBD2. V lost 6 bases, J lost 5 bases, and 6 bases stayed unmatched. The CDR3 has 15 residues. From germline, CDR1 is MNHNS and CDR2 SASEGT. CDR3 nucleotide sequence: TGTGCCAGCAGCCCTAGCGGGGGCCTTACCGGGGAGCTGTTTTTT. This codes for CASSPSGGLTGELFF.

The rearrangement uses TRBV15 and TRBJ2-6, with D perhaps matching TRBD2 (7 bases). Germline lookup yields CDR1 LNHNV and CDR2 YYDKDF (reference sequence). The CDR3 extends over 13 amino acids. Trimming removed 4 bases from V and 11 bases from J, with 12 bases in between. The CDR3 DNA reads TGTGCCACCAGCAAGAGAGGGGGGGACGTCCTGACTTTC. This translates into CATSKRGGDVLTF.

The chain uses TRBV28 and TRBJ1-3; 7 nucleotides match TRBD1. V gave up 3 bases and J gave up 3 bases; unmatched junction bases: 8. Per germline, CDR1 MDHEN and CDR2 SYDVKM. This CDR3 contains 16 residues. CDR3 in amino acids: CASSFPAGGYGNTIYF. The CDR3 DNA reads as TGTGCCAGCAGTTTCCCCGCAGGGGGATATGGAAACACCATATATTTT.